These T cell receptor beta chains were read from a single sample in a study of control samples from healthy donors and cancer patients. TCRdb keeps only in-frame clones here, not all; method: immunoSEQ multiplex PCR. The table lists 400,000 to 450,000 clones, over 75% of them singletons. Input material: PBMCs. The receptors were sampled from a man between 40 and 49 years old with head and neck cancer. CDR3s leave out the opening cysteine and the closing phenylalanine or tryptophan. Fields, in order: J gene, V gene, CDR3 length, CDR3 protein.

J gene: TRBJ1-4; V gene: TRBV6-2/TRBV6-3; CDR3 length: 14; CDR3 protein: ASTPRDYGTNEKLF
J gene: TRBJ2-3; V gene: TRBV28; CDR3 length: 11; CDR3 protein: ASTGVSTDTQY
J gene: TRBJ1-3; V gene: TRBV29-1; CDR3 length: 14; CDR3 protein: SVEDPEGPPGNTIY
J gene: TRBJ2-2; V gene: TRBV19; CDR3 length: 13; CDR3 protein: ASSFRDKSTGELF
J gene: TRBJ1-3; V gene: TRBV7-9; CDR3 length: 12; CDR3 protein: ASSRTGSGNTIY
J gene: TRBJ2-1; V gene: TRBV11-2; CDR3 length: 13; CDR3 protein: ASSTLAENNNEQF
J gene: TRBJ1-1; V gene: TRBV5-4; CDR3 length: 13; CDR3 protein: ASRSSSRDYTEAF
J gene: TRBJ2-2; V gene: TRBV5-1; CDR3 length: 14; CDR3 protein: ASSSLDRGLTGELF
J gene: TRBJ2-1; V gene: TRBV2; CDR3 length: 11; CDR3 protein: ASLGLAENEQF
J gene: TRBJ2-7; V gene: TRBV30; CDR3 length: 11; CDR3 protein: AWKRTGGYEQY
J gene: TRBJ1-1; V gene: TRBV7-2; CDR3 length: 14; CDR3 protein: ASSLALGGMNTEAF
J gene: TRBJ2-7; V gene: TRBV1; CDR3 length: 17; CDR3 protein: TSSQEGGQWRKSSYEQY
J gene: TRBJ2-1; V gene: TRBV5-1; CDR3 length: 12; CDR3 protein: ASSLDGGGNEQF
J gene: TRBJ2-3; V gene: TRBV6-5; CDR3 length: 13; CDR3 protein: ASSYEGGGADTQY
J gene: TRBJ1-2; V gene: TRBV27; CDR3 length: 11; CDR3 protein: ASSSSSRHGYT
J gene: TRBJ1-6; V gene: TRBV7-3; CDR3 length: 14; CDR3 protein: ASSLTAGDLNSPLH
J gene: TRBJ1-3; V gene: TRBV5-1; CDR3 length: 13; CDR3 protein: ASSLEEGAGNTIY
J gene: TRBJ1-1; V gene: TRBV6-5; CDR3 length: 10; CDR3 protein: ASKYRVTEAF
J gene: TRBJ1-6; V gene: TRBV6-2/TRBV6-3; CDR3 length: 13; CDR3 protein: ASSFTGTGVSPLH
J gene: TRBJ2-7; V gene: TRBV11-2; CDR3 length: 10; CDR3 protein: ASRPQGGEQY
J gene: TRBJ2-2; V gene: TRBV30; CDR3 length: 14; CDR3 protein: AWSPLGRPNTGELF
J gene: TRBJ2-7; V gene: TRBV5-6; CDR3 length: 13; CDR3 protein: ASSPETGQAYEQY
J gene: TRBJ2-5; V gene: TRBV5-1; CDR3 length: 15; CDR3 protein: ASSVSGTSGGQETQY
J gene: TRBJ1-5; V gene: TRBV11-2; CDR3 length: 13; CDR3 protein: ASSLGRYSNQPQH
J gene: TRBJ2-7; V gene: TRBV13; CDR3 length: 14; CDR3 protein: ASSLGLISGNSEQY
J gene: TRBJ1-2; V gene: TRBV7-3; CDR3 length: 11; CDR3 protein: ASSPGQNYGYT
J gene: TRBJ1-5; V gene: TRBV5-6; CDR3 length: 16; CDR3 protein: ASSLGQGATYSNQPQH
J gene: TRBJ2-3; V gene: TRBV29-1; CDR3 length: 13; CDR3 protein: SVEKGLAGTDTQY
J gene: TRBJ1-2; V gene: TRBV5-6; CDR3 length: 15; CDR3 protein: ASSPPFEKGRNYGYT
J gene: TRBJ2-1; V gene: TRBV11-3; CDR3 length: 14; CDR3 protein: ASSLETSGDDLEQF
J gene: TRBJ2-7; V gene: TRBV7-9; CDR3 length: 11; CDR3 protein: ASSPSKMYEQY
J gene: TRBJ1-2; V gene: TRBV9; CDR3 length: 13; CDR3 protein: ASSPQQGANYGYT
J gene: TRBJ1-2; V gene: TRBV12-3/TRBV12-4; CDR3 length: 11; CDR3 protein: ASSRKPSQSYT
J gene: TRBJ2-4; V gene: TRBV5-4; CDR3 length: 15; CDR3 protein: ASSLAFASGAKNIQY
J gene: TRBJ1-1; V gene: TRBV5-6; CDR3 length: 12; CDR3 protein: ASSQRTGATEAF
J gene: TRBJ2-3; V gene: TRBV7-9; CDR3 length: 9; CDR3 protein: ASSLSRGQY
J gene: TRBJ2-1; V gene: TRBV19; CDR3 length: 16; CDR3 protein: ASSTLRGLREGYNEQF
J gene: TRBJ1-2; V gene: TRBV4-3; CDR3 length: 12; CDR3 protein: ASSQVSGGGGYT
J gene: TRBJ2-5; V gene: TRBV27; CDR3 length: 13; CDR3 protein: ASSPSAGGPETQY
J gene: TRBJ2-2; V gene: TRBV27; CDR3 length: 14; CDR3 protein: ASSFTAYQRSGELF
J gene: TRBJ1-5; V gene: TRBV5-1; CDR3 length: 12; CDR3 protein: ASSPDGGNQPQH
J gene: TRBJ2-5; V gene: TRBV28; CDR3 length: 14; CDR3 protein: ASSITSGGSEETQY
J gene: TRBJ2-5; V gene: TRBV7-2; CDR3 length: 11; CDR3 protein: ASSLLAEETQY
J gene: TRBJ2-5; V gene: TRBV2; CDR3 length: 12; CDR3 protein: ASSGTGTRKTQY
J gene: TRBJ1-1; V gene: TRBV19; CDR3 length: 12; CDR3 protein: ASCYFQGATEAF
J gene: TRBJ2-3; V gene: TRBV19; CDR3 length: 10; CDR3 protein: ASRQGVDTQY
J gene: TRBJ1-4; V gene: TRBV7-9; CDR3 length: 12; CDR3 protein: ASSLAITNEKLF
J gene: TRBJ2-5; V gene: TRBV9; CDR3 length: 12; CDR3 protein: ASSGGLAAETQY
J gene: TRBJ2-1; V gene: TRBV19; CDR3 length: 12; CDR3 protein: ATSIRGEHDEQF
J gene: TRBJ2-3; V gene: TRBV10-1; CDR3 length: 13; CDR3 protein: ASSWSKAATDTQY
J gene: TRBJ1-4; V gene: TRBV28; CDR3 length: 13; CDR3 protein: ASSLPMTVSEKLF
J gene: TRBJ2-1; V gene: TRBV5-1; CDR3 length: 13; CDR3 protein: ASSLGGGSGNEQF
J gene: TRBJ1-2; V gene: TRBV7-9; CDR3 length: 15; CDR3 protein: ASTPEAVWDEYYGYT
J gene: TRBJ2-7; V gene: TRBV28; CDR3 length: 14; CDR3 protein: ASSSLGDKTPYEQY
J gene: TRBJ2-6; V gene: TRBV28; CDR3 length: 15; CDR3 protein: ASSRYSQGAGANVLT
J gene: TRBJ2-5; V gene: TRBV7-9; CDR3 length: 13; CDR3 protein: ASSFRQGGQETQY
J gene: TRBJ2-3; V gene: TRBV6-1; CDR3 length: 14; CDR3 protein: ASSAPGTASTDTQY
J gene: TRBJ1-6; V gene: TRBV25-1; CDR3 length: 15; CDR3 protein: ASTLEDRGQGNSPLH
J gene: TRBJ1-1; V gene: TRBV12-5; CDR3 length: 11; CDR3 protein: ASGYGQSTEAF